The 8 T cell receptor beta chains listed next were all sequenced from one sample in a study of tumor and adjacent non-tumor tissue in lung cancer. This sample's RNA came from whole unsorted tissue. A modified ARM-PCR protocol with three rounds of nested PCR amplified TCRbeta. MiXCR, run by TCRdb on the multiplex PCR reads, gives a single entry per CDR3 protein. The sample has 65,000 to 90,000 distinct CDR3 sequences; around 80% are singletons. The specimen sequenced was lung tumor tissue. The receptors derive from a woman between 50 and 59 years old with non-small cell lung cancer.

The gene calls are TRBV20-1 and TRBJ2-4; weak D call: TRBD2 (5 bases). Per the germline V gene, CDR1 is DFQATT and CDR2 is SNEGSKA (reference sequence). Trimming removed 7 bases at V and 2 bases at J, with 12 bases between. This CDR3 is built from 13 residues. The CDR3 here is CSGEQATKNIQYF. CDR3 DNA: TGCAGTGGGGAGCAAGCGACCAAAAACATTCAGTACTTC.

Regarding this clonotype: The conserved phenylalanine or tryptophan is not found at the CDR3 terminus, so this likely reflects a read error. The chain joins TRBV6-1 to TRBJ2-1; tentatively, D is TRBD1 (6 bases). The germline CDR1 and CDR2 sequences are MNHNS and SASEGT. This CDR3 has 16 amino acids. CDR3 residues: CASRSLTGSFVDEQFL. The CDR3 DNA is TGCGCCAGCAGGAGCCTAACAGGGTCCTTTGTGGATGAGCAGTTCCTC.

On this clonotype itself: Sequence at one end of the junction differs from germline and may be a read error. The chain has TRBV12-3 or TRBV12-4 and TRBJ1-1; tentative D call: TRBD1 (5 bases). This CDR3 has 15 residues. The CDR3 reads CVSSGGLLPNTEAFF. The DNA of the CDR3 is TGTGTCAGCAGCGGGGGGTTGCTGCCTAACACTGAAGCTTTCTTT.

To note about this clonotype: One end of the junction is discordant with germline, which a read error may explain. The rearrangement joins TRBV4-1 to TRBJ1-2; no definite D call. The germline CDR1 and CDR2 sequences are MGHRA and YSYEKL. The CDR3 extends over 16 amino acids. CDR3 sequence (DNA): TGCGCAAGCAGCCAAAATAGGTACAGAGGGAACTATGGCTACACCTTC. Its translation is CASSQNRYRGNYGYTF.

This clonotype came up a few times. A much larger clone differs from this one at a single base, so this may be a read error. This chain links TRBV28 with TRBJ2-4; 10 bases match TRBD2. This CDR3 comprises 17 residues. The germline CDR1 and CDR2 sequences are MDHEN and SYDVKM. The CDR3 DNA reads as TGTGCCAGCAGTTTTGGACTAGCGGAGAAAAGCAAAAACATTAAGTACTTC. This codes for CASSFGLAEKSKNIKYF.

The sample holds many counts of this clonotype. A much larger clonotype is one base distant, so this may be a read error. Since no conserved phenylalanine or tryptophan closes the CDR3, a read error is the likely cause. The genes are TRBV20-1 and TRBJ2-7, with D hard to call. The length of the CDR3 is 14 residues. Trimming left V 3 bases short and J 3 bases short, with 15 bases between. Germline CDR1 DFQATT, CDR2 SNEGSKA (reference sequence). CDR3 bases: TGCAGTGCTAGCCGAGAAGGCACGGGCTACGAGCAGTACTCC. Residues: CSASREGTGYEQYS.

About this clonotype itself: A junction boundary mismatches the germline segment, possibly from a read error. The rearrangement uses TRBV6-1 and TRBJ2-2, with TRBD2 matching over 11 bases. CDR1 is MNHNS and CDR2 is SASEGT in the germline V gene. The CDR3 totals 17 residues. The CDR3 DNA is TGTGCTAGCACTGAACTAGCGGGAGATGACGGGGCAGGGGAGCTGTTTTTT. Translation: CASTELAGDDGAGELFF.

Regarding this clonotype: Since no conserved phenylalanine or tryptophan closes the CDR3, a read error is the likely cause. The DNA of the CDR3 is TGTGCCAGCAGCTTATCTCCGATCCCCTCCTACGAGCAGTACCTC. This sequence encodes CASSLSPIPSYEQYL. The V gene is TRBV11-2, the J gene TRBJ2-7; D not resolved. Germline CDR1 and CDR2: SGHAT and FQNNGV. The V end lost 2 bases, the J end lost 0 bases, and 11 bases lay between the germline ends. The length of the CDR3 is 15 residues.